These 8 T cell receptor beta chains were sequenced from one sample in a study of shared clonotypes between healthy human individuals. Profiled with immunoSEQ multiplex PCR; TCRdb holds only in-frame clones, not every one. The table has 2 million to 3 million clones, approximately 94% seen once. The source material was naive CD4+ T cells sorted from blood. Regarding subset: CD45RA+ positively selected. The receptors shown here come from a man younger than 35 in good health.

The chain joins TRBV5-1 to TRBJ2-1; TRBD1 or TRBD2 may be the D gene (5 bases each). Between the trimmed V and J ends, which lost 0 bases and 12 bases, there was a span of 13 bases. The CDR3 consists of 13 residues. Germline CDR1 and CDR2: SGHRS and YFSETQ. The CDR3 reads CASSLEMGRAQFF. CDR3 bases: TGCGCCAGCAGCTTGGAGATGGGACGTGCGCAGTTCTTC.

The chain is built from TRBV5-1 and TRBJ2-2; 8 nucleotides align to TRBD1. CDR3 length: 15 amino acids. J was trimmed by 2 bases and V by 4 bases; bases with no gene match: 4. Germline V gene data show CDR1 as SGHRS and CDR2 as YFSETQ. CDR3 sequence: CASSMTGVNTGELFF. The DNA of the CDR3 is TGCGCCAGCAGCATGACAGGGGTTAACACCGGGGAGCTGTTTTTT.

As regards this clone: In the same sample, other DNA sequences code for this CDR3. The rearrangement links TRBV14 to TRBJ1-1; D may be TRBD1 (6 bases). Trimming removed 0 bases from V and 4 bases from J, with 6 bases in between. The CDR3 is 13 amino acids. CDR1 is SGHDN and CDR2 is FVKESK in the germline V gene. CDR3 DNA sequence: TGTGCCAGCAGCCAAGACAGGGGCACTGAAGCTTTCTTT. Amino acids: CASSQDRGTEAFF. Looking up the rest from reference TRBV14 and TRBJ1-1 gives the full variable domain: EAGVTQFPSHSVIEKGQTVTLRCDPISGHDNLYWYRRVMGKEIKFLLHFVKESKQDESGMPNNRFLAERTGGTYSTLKVQPAELEDSGVYFCASSQDRGTEAFFGQGTRLTVV.

The chain has TRBV5-1 and TRBJ2-1; D call uncertain. V lost 4 bases, J lost 5 bases, and 7 bases lay in between. CDR1 and CDR2 from the germline V gene are SGHRS and YFSETQ. The CDR3 length is 12 residues. In nucleotides, the CDR3 is TGCGCCAGCAGCGTCTCAGACAATGAGCAGTTCTTC. Translation: CASSVSDNEQFF.

As to this clone: Sequence at one end of the junction differs from germline and may be a read error. V usage is TRBV6-1 and J usage is TRBJ2-7; maybe TRBD1 (6 bases). This CDR3 is built from 16 residues. Germline CDR1 MNHNS, CDR2 SASEGT. CDR3 loop: CASSEGPGQRAYEQYF. As DNA, the CDR3 is TGTGCCAGCAGCGAAGGGCCGGGACAAAGAGCCTACGAGCAGTACTTC.

This chain links TRBV7-6 with TRBJ2-3; D is possibly TRBD2 (5 bases). Germline V CDR1 and CDR2: SGHVS, FNYEAQ. V was pared by 5 bases and J by 2 bases, with 5 bases between. This CDR3 is built from 12 residues. CDR3 sequence: CASSDYTDTQYF. CDR3 nucleotide sequence: TGTGCCAGCAGCGACTACACAGATACGCAGTATTTT.

The CDR3 DNA reads TGTGCCAGAAGCCTCGGACGGCCAACGAATAACTATGGCTACACCTTC. As protein: CARSLGRPTNNYGYTF. The chain uses TRBV5-3 and TRBJ1-2; no clear D. TRBV5-3 falls under the ORF class, with uncertain function. This CDR3 has 16 residues. Deletions cut 4 bases from V and 1 base from J, with 17 bases between.

The chain carries TRBV25-1 and TRBJ1-5; no clear D gene. From germline, CDR1 is MGHDK and CDR2 SYGVNS. V dropped 3 bases and J dropped 0 bases, with 0 bases sitting between them. This CDR3 has 12 amino acids. CDR3 nucleotide sequence: TGTGCCAGCAGTGATAGCAATCAGCCCCAGCATTTT. This translates into CASSDSNQPQHF.